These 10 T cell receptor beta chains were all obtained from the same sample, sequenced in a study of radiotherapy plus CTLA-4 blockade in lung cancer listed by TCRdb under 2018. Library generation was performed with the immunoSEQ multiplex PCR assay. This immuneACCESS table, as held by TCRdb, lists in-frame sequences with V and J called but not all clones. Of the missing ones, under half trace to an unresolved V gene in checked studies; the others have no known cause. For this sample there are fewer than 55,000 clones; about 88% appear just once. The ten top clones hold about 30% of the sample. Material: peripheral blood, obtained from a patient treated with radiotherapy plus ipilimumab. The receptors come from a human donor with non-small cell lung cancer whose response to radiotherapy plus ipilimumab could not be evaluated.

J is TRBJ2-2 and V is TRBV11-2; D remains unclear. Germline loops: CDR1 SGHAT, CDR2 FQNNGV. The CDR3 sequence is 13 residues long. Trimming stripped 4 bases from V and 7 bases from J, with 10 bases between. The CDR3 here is CASSSYYGGELFF. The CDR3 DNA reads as TGTGCCAGCAGCTCCTATTATGGCGGGGAGCTGTTTTTT. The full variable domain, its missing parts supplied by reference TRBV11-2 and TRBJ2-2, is EAGVAQSPRYKIIEKRQSVAFWCNPISGHATLYWYQQILGQGPKLLIQFQNNGVVDDSQLPKDRFSAERLKGVDSTLKIQPAKLEDSAVYLCASSSYYGGELFFGEGSRLTVL.

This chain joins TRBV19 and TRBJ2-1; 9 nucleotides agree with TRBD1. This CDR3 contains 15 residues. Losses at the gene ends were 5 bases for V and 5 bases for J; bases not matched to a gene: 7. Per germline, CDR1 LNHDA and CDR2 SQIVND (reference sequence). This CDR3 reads CASSLTGGLNNEQFF. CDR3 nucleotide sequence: TGTGCCAGTAGTCTTACAGGGGGCTTGAACAATGAGCAGTTCTTC.

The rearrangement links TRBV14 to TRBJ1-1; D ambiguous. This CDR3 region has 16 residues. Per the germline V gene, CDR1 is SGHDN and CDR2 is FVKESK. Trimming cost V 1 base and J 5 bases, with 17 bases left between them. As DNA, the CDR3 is TGTGCCAGCAGCCAAGGAGTGGAGGGAAAGTGGACTGAAGCTTTCTTT. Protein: CASSQGVEGKWTEAFF.

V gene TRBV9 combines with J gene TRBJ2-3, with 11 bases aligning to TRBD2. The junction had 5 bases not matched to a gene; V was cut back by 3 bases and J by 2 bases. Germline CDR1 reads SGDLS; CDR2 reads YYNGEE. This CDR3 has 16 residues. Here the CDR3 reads CASSGGTSGHTDTQYF. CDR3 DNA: TGTGCCAGCAGCGGTGGGACTAGCGGACACACAGATACGCAGTATTTT.

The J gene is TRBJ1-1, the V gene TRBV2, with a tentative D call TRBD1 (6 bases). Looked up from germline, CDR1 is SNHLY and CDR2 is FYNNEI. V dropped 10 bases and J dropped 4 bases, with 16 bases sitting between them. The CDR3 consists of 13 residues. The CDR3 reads CAILRGSGTEAFF. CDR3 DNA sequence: TGTGCCATCCTGAGGGGGTCAGGCACTGAAGCTTTCTTT.

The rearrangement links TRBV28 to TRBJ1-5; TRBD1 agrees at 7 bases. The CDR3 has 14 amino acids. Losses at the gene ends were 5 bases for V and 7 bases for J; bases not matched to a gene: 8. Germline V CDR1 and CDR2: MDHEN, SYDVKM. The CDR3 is CASSPRTGSQPQHF. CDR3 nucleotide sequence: TGTGCCAGCAGTCCCCGGACAGGTTCGCAGCCCCAGCATTTT.

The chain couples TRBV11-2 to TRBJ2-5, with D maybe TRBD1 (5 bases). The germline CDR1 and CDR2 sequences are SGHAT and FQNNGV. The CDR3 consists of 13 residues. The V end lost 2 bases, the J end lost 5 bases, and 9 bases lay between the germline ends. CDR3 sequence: CASSLKPGETQYF. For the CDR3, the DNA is TGTGCCAGCAGCTTAAAGCCAGGGGAGACCCAGTACTTC.

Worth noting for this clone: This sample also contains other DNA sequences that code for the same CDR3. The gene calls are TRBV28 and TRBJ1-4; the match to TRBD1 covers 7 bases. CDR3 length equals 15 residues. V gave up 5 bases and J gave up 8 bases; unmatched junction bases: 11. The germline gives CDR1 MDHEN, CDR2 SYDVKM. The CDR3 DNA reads TGTGCCAGCAGTCCTAGACAGGGTATTGGGGAAAAACTGTTTTTT. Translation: CASSPRQGIGEKLFF.

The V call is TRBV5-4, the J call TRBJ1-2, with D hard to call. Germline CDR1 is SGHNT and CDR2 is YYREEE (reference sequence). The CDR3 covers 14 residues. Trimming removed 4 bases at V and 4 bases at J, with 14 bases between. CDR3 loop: CASSMDGYSYGYTF. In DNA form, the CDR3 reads TGTGCCAGCAGCATGGACGGGTATTCCTATGGCTACACCTTC.

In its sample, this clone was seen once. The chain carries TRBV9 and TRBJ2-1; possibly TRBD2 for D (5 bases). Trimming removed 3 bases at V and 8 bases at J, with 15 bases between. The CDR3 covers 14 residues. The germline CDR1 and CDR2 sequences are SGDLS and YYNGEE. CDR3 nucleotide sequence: TGTGCCAGCAGCGCGGGATCGGGGAACCATGAGCAGTTCTTC. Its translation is CASSAGSGNHEQFF.